The clone carrying this TCR beta chain turned up a few times. Its antigen remains unidentified. This specimen belongs to a study of early T cells in non-severe SARS-CoV-2 infection. CDR1 is SEHNR, CDR2 FQNEAQ, per germline (reference sequence). V lost 2 bases and J 6 bases, leaving 7 bases between the germline ends. The CDR3 contains 12 residues. The TCR library protocol attached unique molecular identifiers to the individual cDNA molecules. TCRdb re-called the 5' RACE reads through MiXCR, storing one row per CDR3 protein. Seen here are about 42,000 distinct CDR3 sequences, 7.1% observed once, and the top ten hold 4.7%. Study observations and caveats: Missing private and CD4 specificities, VDJdb matching favored anti-spike CD8 responses.

The gene calls are TRBV7-9 and TRBJ1-1; no reliable D call. The sequence came from an adult who was a healthcare worker with PCR-confirmed SARS-CoV-2 infection or an uninfected control (not recorded which). Sequencing used whole blood. CDR3 amino acids: CASSLSISEAFF. CDR3 nucleotide sequence: TGTGCCAGCAGCTTATCCATCTCTGAAGCTTTCTTT.